One sample yielded the 25 T cell receptor beta chains listed below, sequenced in a study of vaccination and CD4 T cells after COVID-19 (dated by TCRdb to 2022 to 2024). Their antigens remain unidentified. What the treatment or condition label conveys for this sample: approximately 11-day PBMC culture with coronavirus spike peptide pools or control peptides (ViraFEST assay). Libraries were made using PCR. The sequencing machine was an Illumina iSeq 100. DNA from cultured CD4+ T cells was subjected to TCR sequencing with the Oncomine TCR Beta short-read assay at the Johns Hopkins FTIC core. In-frame beta chains were kept once TCRdb had trimmed the public reads at Q25 with fastp and called clones with MiXCR. Each entry merges the rows of one CDR3 protein and shows their most common DNA and genes. The sample table shows roughly 5,000 distinct CDR3 sequences, and more than 65% are seen once. The top ten clones comprise approximately 50% of the sample.

The sequenced sample consisted of CD4+ T cells from blood, cultured in vitro. These TCRs come from a human donor who had recovered from COVID-19.

This clonotype showed up just a few times. The chain joins TRBV20-1 to TRBJ2-7, with D possibly matching TRBD2 (6 bases). Germline V gene data show CDR1 as DFQATT and CDR2 as SNEGSKA (reference sequence). This CDR3 region has 15 residues. Trimming cost V 5 bases and J 1 base, with 18 bases left between them. DNA of the CDR3: TGCAGTGCTCTCAACCCCGGAGGGGCTTCCTACGAGCAGTACTTC. Protein: CSALNPGGASYEQYF.

The genes are TRBV28 and TRBJ1-2, with TRBD1 identical over 10 bases. The CDR3 runs 15 residues. CDR1 and CDR2 from the germline V gene are MDHEN and SYDVKM. V shed 5 bases, J shed 7 bases, and the junction held 10 bases outside the gene matches. This chain's CDR3 is CASSDRQGAWGGYTF. CDR3 bases: TGTGCCAGCAGTGATCGACAGGGGGCTTGGGGTGGCTACACCTTC.

The chain links TRBV6-1 to TRBJ2-7; 7 positions agree with TRBD1. The V gene end was trimmed by 8 bases and the J gene end by 4 bases; junction bases not matched to a gene: 8. Germline CDR1 and CDR2: MNHNS and SASEGT. The CDR3 has 13 residues. CDR3 residues: CASGQAPLYEQYF. The CDR3 nucleotides read TGTGCCAGCGGACAGGCTCCTCTTTACGAGCAGTACTTC.

The chain has TRBV7-3 and TRBJ1-1; 8 bases are a match to TRBD1. J gave up 4 bases and V 6 bases, and 4 bases lay outside the gene matches. Germline V CDR1 and CDR2: SGHTA, FQGTGA. This CDR3 region has 13 residues. CDR3 in amino acids: CASSLTGGTEAFF. Here the CDR3 DNA reads TGTGCCAGCAGTCTAACAGGGGGCACTGAAGCTTTCTTT.

The chain combines TRBV7-9 with TRBJ1-6; D remains ambiguous. The CDR3 contains 15 residues. Trimming stripped 0 bases from V and 7 bases from J, with 10 bases between. Germline V gene lookup returns CDR1 SEHNR and CDR2 FQNEAQ (reference sequence). The CDR3, as DNA: TGTGCCAGCAGCTTAGCCCGCCGAACCAATTCACCCCTCCACTTT. Its translation is CASSLARRTNSPLHF.

The chain couples TRBV6-1 to TRBJ1-5; maybe TRBD1 (6 bases). Germline CDR1 reads MNHNS; CDR2 reads SASEGT. The CDR3 loop spans 13 amino acids. Deletions cut 7 bases from V and 1 base from J, with 8 bases between. This CDR3 is CASMQGSNQPQHF. CDR3 in DNA: TGTGCCAGCATGCAGGGGAGCAATCAGCCCCAGCATTTT.

The chain has TRBV7-2 and TRBJ2-7, with D possibly matching TRBD1 (6 bases). The germline gives CDR1 SGHTA, CDR2 FQGNSA. V lost 1 base and J lost 1, with 11 bases in between. The CDR3 consists of 15 residues. CDR3 DNA: TGTGCCAGCAGCTTAGGGCCAGGGGAATCCTACGAGCAGTACTTC. Translated: CASSLGPGESYEQYF.

The CDR3 sequence: CASSPTGPPYEQYF. CDR3 in DNA: TGTGCCAGCAGCCCGACGGGACCCCCCTACGAGCAGTACTTC. The rearrangement uses TRBV7-9 and TRBJ2-7; D may match TRBD1 or TRBD2 (5 bases each). This CDR3 has 14 amino acids. With 5 bases removed from V and 2 bases from J, the gap between germline ends came to 13 bases. Germline CDR1 and CDR2: SEHNR and FQNEAQ (reference sequence).

With regard to this clonotype: Sequence at one end of the junction differs from germline and may be a read error. The chain carries TRBV20-1 and TRBJ1-2, with TRBD1 as a possible D gene (5 bases). Germline V gene data show CDR1 as DFQATT and CDR2 as SNEGSKA (reference sequence). The length of the CDR3 is 12 residues. The CDR3 loop reads CGASGTNYGYTF. CDR3 nucleotide sequence: TGCGGTGCTTCCGGGACGAACTATGGCTACACCTTC.

This clonotype occurred a few times. The rearrangement links TRBV7-2 to TRBJ1-2; 12 bases agree with TRBD1. CDR1 is SGHTA and CDR2 is FQGNSA in the germline V gene. The CDR3 consists of 13 residues. V shed 5 bases, J shed 12 bases, and the junction held 7 bases outside the gene matches. Written as DNA, the CDR3 is TGTGCCAGCAGCGCGGGACAGGGGGCTCTGAACACCTTC. This encodes CASSAGQGALNTF.

The chain is built from TRBV20-1 and TRBJ2-1; D gene uncertain. The CDR3 extends over 12 amino acids. Germline V gene lookup returns CDR1 DFQATT and CDR2 SNEGSKA (reference sequence). Between the trimmed V and J ends, which lost 5 bases and 8 bases, there was a span of 13 bases. Here the CDR3 reads CSAQRFRDEQFF. In DNA, the CDR3 is TGCAGTGCTCAGCGTTTTCGGGATGAGCAGTTCTTC.

This sequence joins TRBV20-1 and TRBJ1-2; D unclear. Germline values: CDR1 DFQATT, CDR2 SNEGSKA (reference sequence). Trimming cost V 4 bases and J 7 bases, with 7 bases left between them. The CDR3 runs 10 residues. The CDR3 is CSATGSGYTF. As DNA, the CDR3 is TGCAGTGCTACAGGAAGTGGCTACACCTTC.

The chain combines TRBV20-1 with TRBJ1-1; D is possibly TRBD1 (6 bases). The germline V gene has CDR1 DFQATT and CDR2 SNEGSKA (reference sequence). The CDR3 consists of 13 residues. Trimming took 4 bases from V and 1 from J, leaving 10 bases between them. CDR3 nucleotide sequence: TGCAGTGCTACAGGGGACACGAACACTGAAGCTTTCTTT. It yields the protein CSATGDTNTEAFF.

The chain is built from TRBV6-1 and TRBJ2-3, with D perhaps assigned TRBD1 or TRBD2 (6 bases each). The CDR3 contains 14 residues. The germline V gene encodes CDR1 MNHNS and CDR2 SASEGT. Between the trimmed V and J ends, which lost 4 bases and 6 bases, there was a span of 14 bases. The CDR3, as DNA: TGTGCCAGCAGTGTTAACAGGGCGGGGGATACGCAGTATTTT. This codes for CASSVNRAGDTQYF.

V and J are TRBV7-3 and TRBJ2-5; tentative D call: TRBD2 (7 bases). CDR1 is SGHTA, CDR2 FQGTGA, per germline. V dropped 1 base and J dropped 5 bases, with 14 bases sitting between them. CDR3 length: 15 amino acids. The CDR3 loop is CASSLMGGPFETQYF. Here the CDR3 DNA reads TGTGCCAGCAGCTTAATGGGGGGGCCTTTCGAGACCCAGTACTTC.

The chain is built from TRBV20-1 and TRBJ1-3; TRBD1 matches 8 bases. CDR1 is DFQATT, CDR2 SNEGSKA, per germline (reference sequence). This CDR3 spans 14 amino acids. J gave up 8 bases and V 5 bases, and 11 bases lay outside the gene matches. CDR3: CSAEGGQGWDTIYF. The CDR3 DNA sequence: TGCAGTGCTGAGGGCGGACAGGGATGGGACACCATATATTTT.

This chain links TRBV20-1 with TRBJ2-5, with 7 bases matching TRBD2. CDR1 and CDR2 (germline): DFQATT, SNEGSKA (reference sequence). The CDR3 has 13 amino acids. Trimming removed 5 bases from V and 2 bases from J; junction bases left unmatched: 5. The CDR3 reads CSAFRTSQETQYF. CDR3 bases: TGCAGTGCTTTTCGGACTAGTCAAGAGACCCAGTACTTC.

The chain carries TRBV30 and TRBJ2-5; 7 nucleotides align to TRBD1. Losses at the gene ends were 2 bases for V and 4 bases for J; bases not matched to a gene: 1. CDR3 size: 12 residues. Germline V gene data show CDR1 as GTSNPN and CDR2 as SVGIG (reference sequence). CDR3 in DNA: TGTGCCTGGAGTCGGGACAGAGAGACCCAGTACTTC. It is translated as CAWSRDRETQYF.

This chain uses TRBV7-6 with TRBJ2-5; D not certain. Germline V CDR1 and CDR2: SGHVS, FNYEAQ. Trimming took 3 bases from V and 5 from J, leaving 16 bases between them. This CDR3 comprises 15 residues. The CDR3 DNA is TGTGCCAGCAGCTTCGAAAATCTCGAGGTGGAGACCCAGTACTTC. Its translation is CASSFENLEVETQYF.

This sequence joins TRBV12-3 or TRBV12-4 and TRBJ1-6; no clear D. V lost 0 bases to trimming and J lost 9 bases, with 6 bases between them. This CDR3 has 13 residues. CDR3 sequence (DNA): TGTGCCAGCAGTTTAGCTATGGGTTCACCCCTCCACTTT. Translation: CASSLAMGSPLHF.

J is TRBJ2-5 and V is TRBV7-2; 9 nucleotides match TRBD2. V shed 0 bases and J 5 bases; nucleotides not matched to a gene: 13. Germline CDR1 SGHTA, CDR2 FQGNSA. The CDR3 sequence is 18 residues long. CDR3 coding DNA: TGTGCCAGCAGCTTAGCGCCGGCGGGAGGGCCCTCGTGGGAGACCCAGTACTTC. Its protein is CASSLAPAGGPSWETQYF.

V and J are TRBV7-3 and TRBJ1-6, with a weak D call TRBD1 (6 bases). The CDR3 covers 14 residues. From germline, CDR1 is SGHTA and CDR2 FQGTGA. Trimming pared 1 base from V and 9 bases from J, leaving 10 bases between. CDR3 protein: CASSLRGGGSPLHF. CDR3 DNA sequence: TGTGCCAGCAGCTTAAGAGGGGGAGGTTCACCCCTCCACTTT. Drawing the rest from reference TRBV7-3 and TRBJ1-6, the complete variable domain is GAGVSQTPSNKVTEKGKYVELRCDPISGHTALYWYRQSLGQGPEFLIYFQGTGAADDSGLPNDRFFAVRPEGSVSTLKIQRTERGDSAVYLCASSLRGGGSPLHFGNGTRLTVT.

The V gene is TRBV20-1, the J gene TRBJ2-3; D is unclear. CDR1 and CDR2 from the germline V gene are DFQATT and SNEGSKA (reference sequence). The CDR3 covers 12 residues. V gave up 7 bases and J gave up 2 bases, with 10 bases separating them. The CDR3 here is CSVVASTDTQYF. The CDR3 nucleotides read TGCAGTGTCGTGGCCTCCACAGATACGCAGTATTTT.

The V gene is TRBV7-9, the J gene TRBJ2-3, with a weak D call TRBD2 (6 bases). Germline V gene sequence: CDR1 SEHNR, CDR2 FQNEAQ (reference sequence). V dropped 6 bases and J dropped 4 bases, with 17 bases sitting between them. The CDR3 covers 15 residues. CDR3 DNA: TGTGCCAGCAGTCAGAGACGGACTACGGCAGATACGCAGTATTTT. It is translated as CASSQRRTTADTQYF.

The chain recombines TRBV6-1 with TRBJ2-7; TRBD2 might be the D (5 bases). This CDR3 is 16 amino acids long. Germline-derived CDR1 and CDR2 are MNHNS and SASEGT. The V and J ends lost 0 bases and 3 bases respectively, with 15 bases between them. CDR3 sequence reads: CASSEASSSAGYEQYF. The CDR3 DNA reads as TGTGCCAGCAGTGAAGCGTCGTCCTCGGCGGGCTACGAGCAGTACTTC.